The 28 T cell receptor beta chains below were found in one sample sequenced in a study of cytomegalovirus exposure and HLA in healthy donors. In the PCR, 60 Vbeta and 13 Jbeta primers were used. This table comes from immunoSEQ multiplex PCR, and its TCRdb copy is limited to in-frame clones, with some not included. The sample lists some 150,000 clones, around 80% occurring once. The specimen was PBMCs. The receptors here all came from a man aged 25 to 40 in good health and CMV-seronegative.

This rearrangement joins TRBV29-1 to TRBJ1-1, with 7 nucleotides matching TRBD1. Trimming at V came to 6 bases and at J to 2 bases, leaving 9 bases not matched to a gene. CDR3 length: 14 residues. The V gene's germline CDR1 is SQVTM and CDR2 ANQGSEA. For the CDR3, the DNA is TGCAGCGTCGTCTACAGGGGCACAAACACTGAAGCTTTCTTT. Protein sequence: CSVVYRGTNTEAFF.

This chain joins TRBV7-9 and TRBJ1-1; D might be TRBD1 (6 bases). Germline CDR1 SEHNR, CDR2 FQNEAQ (reference sequence). V was pared by 5 bases and J by 5 bases, with 21 bases between. The CDR3 spans 16 residues. Here the CDR3 DNA reads TGTGCCAGCAGCCAAAAGGCGAGGGGGTCCGGGACTGAAGCTTTCTTT. This translates into CASSQKARGSGTEAFF. The complete variable domain, with remaining parts taken from reference TRBV7-9 and TRBJ1-1, reads DTGVSQNPRHKITKRGQNVTFRCDPISEHNRLYWYRQTLGQGPEFLTYFQNEAQLEKSRLLSDRFSAERPKGSFSTLEIQRTEQGDSAMYLCASSQKARGSGTEAFFGQGTRLTVV.

The chain has TRBV25-1 and TRBJ1-1; D gene unclear. Germline lookup yields CDR1 MGHDK and CDR2 SYGVNS. V dropped 7 bases and J dropped 5 bases, with 14 bases sitting between them. The CDR3 contains 13 residues. CDR3 nucleotides: TGTGCCAGCACCGAAATGGGAGAGACTGAAGCTTTCTTT. Its translation: CASTEMGETEAFF.

Details on this clone: The germline gene is not matched at one end of the junction; a read error may be the cause. This rearrangement joins TRBV28 to TRBJ2-7; D gene ambiguous. CDR3 size: 14 residues. From germline, CDR1 is MDHEN and CDR2 SYDVKM. The CDR3 sequence: CTSSPGESQDEQYF. The CDR3 DNA reads as TGTACCAGCAGCCCTGGAGAGTCGCAAGACGAGCAGTACTTC.

The V gene is TRBV5-4, the J gene TRBJ1-1, with D unclear. The length of the CDR3 is 17 residues. The V and J ends lost 4 bases and 1 base respectively, with 20 bases between them. CDR1 and CDR2 from the germline V gene are SGHNT and YYREEE (reference sequence). CDR3 residues: CASSLRVGEGRNTEAFF. In DNA, the CDR3 is TGTGCCAGCAGCCTCCGGGTCGGGGAAGGGAGGAACACTGAAGCTTTCTTT. The complete variable domain, with remaining parts taken from reference TRBV5-4 and TRBJ1-1, reads ETGVTQSPTHLIKTRGQQVTLRCSSQSGHNTVSWYQQALGQGPQFIFQYYREEENGRGNFPPRFSGLQFPNYSSELNVNALELDDSALYLCASSLRVGEGRNTEAFFGQGTRLTVV.

The V gene is TRBV18, the J gene TRBJ1-1, with TRBD1 matching over 9 bases. CDR1 and CDR2 from the germline V gene are KGHSH and LQKENI. This CDR3 spans 14 amino acids. J was trimmed by 6 bases and V by 5 bases; bases with no gene match: 7. CDR3 bases: TGTGCCAGCTCATCGGACAGGGGAAGCGCTGAAGCTTTCTTT. As protein: CASSSDRGSAEAFF. The full variable domain, completed using reference TRBV18 and TRBJ1-1, is NAGVMQNPRHLVRRRGQEARLRCSPMKGHSHVYWYRQLPEEGLKFMVYLQKENIIDESGMPKERFSAEFPKEGPSILRIQQVVRGDSAAYFCASSSDRGSAEAFFGQGTRLTVV.

CDR3 sequence: CASSLGTNSYNEQFF. CDR3 nucleotide sequence: TGTGCCAGCAGCCTCGGGACAAACTCCTACAATGAGCAGTTCTTC. The chain joins TRBV5-6 to TRBJ2-1; D is perhaps TRBD1 (6 bases). CDR1 and CDR2 (germline): SGHDT, YYEEEE. This CDR3 spans 15 amino acids. Trimming cost V 4 bases and J 0 bases, with 11 bases left between them. The full variable domain, with the rest looked up from reference TRBV5-6 and TRBJ2-1, is DAGVTQSPTHLIKTRGQQVTLRCSPKSGHDTVSWYQQALGQGPQFIFQYYEEEERQRGNFPDRFSGHQFPNYSSELNVNALLLGDSALYLCASSLGTNSYNEQFFGPGTRLTVL.

This chain joins TRBV7-6 and TRBJ1-1, with D perhaps matching TRBD1 (5 bases). The CDR3 sequence is 15 residues long. The V gene's germline CDR1 is SGHVS and CDR2 FNYEAQ. Trimming stripped 3 bases from V and 10 bases from J, with 21 bases between. CDR3 amino acids: CASSFARSGNERAFF. Here the CDR3 DNA reads TGTGCCAGCAGCTTCGCAAGGTCAGGGAATGAGCGAGCTTTCTTT.

The chain is built from TRBV19 and TRBJ2-1; 7 nucleotides line up with TRBD2. V was pared by 10 bases and J by 5 bases, with 8 bases of the junction left unmatched. CDR3 length: 13 residues. Germline lookup yields CDR1 LNHDA and CDR2 SQIVND (reference sequence). DNA of the CDR3: TGTGCCACCCGGGAGGACGGGGACAATGAGCAGTTCTTC. Translation gives CATREDGDNEQFF.

The chain employs TRBV30 and TRBJ1-1; D is unresolved. The CDR3 has 11 amino acids. Germline CDR1 reads GTSNPN; CDR2 reads SVGIG (reference sequence). The V and J ends lost 4 bases and 5 bases respectively, with 8 bases between them. The CDR3 sequence is CAWIRRTEAFF. CDR3 nucleotides: TGTGCCTGGATTCGGAGGACTGAAGCTTTCTTT.

The V call is TRBV15, the J call TRBJ1-1; D not certain. Germline V gives CDR1 LNHNV, CDR2 YYDKDF (reference sequence). The CDR3 totals 14 residues. V was clipped by 0 bases and J by 3 bases, with 8 bases between them. Written as DNA, the CDR3 is TGTGCCACCAGCAGAGATAGAGTGGACACTGAAGCTTTCTTT. It encodes CATSRDRVDTEAFF.

V and J are TRBV11-2 and TRBJ2-2; 7 bases map to TRBD2. The germline V gene encodes CDR1 SGHAT and CDR2 FQNNGV. Unmatched junction bases numbered 4, after V lost 2 bases and J lost 1 base. This CDR3 region has 16 residues. The CDR3 DNA is TGTGCCAGCAGCTTAATTTTAGCGGGGAACACCGGGGAGCTGTTTTTT. Amino acid sequence: CASSLILAGNTGELFF.

The chain recombines TRBV19 with TRBJ2-6; D possibly corresponds to TRBD1 (5 bases). CDR3 size: 14 residues. Between the trimmed V and J ends, which lost 5 bases and 4 bases, there was a span of 9 bases. Germline V gives CDR1 LNHDA, CDR2 SQIVND (reference sequence). CDR3 coding DNA: TGTGCCAGTAGTGGGGCAGCCGGGGCCAACGTCCTGACTTTC. Its translation is CASSGAAGANVLTF.

V is TRBV5-1 and J is TRBJ2-1, with TRBD2 identical over 8 bases. The CDR3 length is 14 residues. J gave up 6 bases and V 4 bases, and 6 bases lay outside the gene matches. Per germline, CDR1 SGHRS and CDR2 YFSETQ. The CDR3 DNA reads as TGCGCCAGCAGCACAGCGGGAGTTCGCAATGAGCAGTTCTTC. Translating it yields CASSTAGVRNEQFF.

There are a few counts of this clone. The chain joins TRBV6-6 to TRBJ1-3; D remains ambiguous. Trimming left V 7 bases short and J 4 bases short, with 5 bases between. The germline V gene has CDR1 MNHNY and CDR2 SVGAGI (reference sequence). The CDR3 is 11 amino acids. The CDR3, as DNA: TGTGCCAGCACCCCGGGAAACACCATATATTTT. It is translated as CASTPGNTIYF.

This clone is a singleton in its sample. This chain uses TRBV7-2 with TRBJ2-7; possibly TRBD1 for D (6 bases). V lost 5 bases and J lost 6, with 14 bases in between. Germline V CDR1 and CDR2: SGHTA, FQGNSA. There are 13 residues in the CDR3. CDR3 sequence reads: CASSTLTGSEQYF. In nucleotides, the CDR3 is TGTGCCAGCAGCACATTAACAGGGAGCGAGCAGTACTTC.

The chain employs TRBV12-5 and TRBJ1-2, with 10 bases fitting TRBD1. After removal of 5 bases from V and 6 bases from J, the junction contained 6 bases not matched to a gene. The CDR3 has 14 amino acids. Per germline, CDR1 LGHNT and CDR2 FRNRAP. This CDR3 is CASGTGTGVNGYTF. Written as DNA, the CDR3 is TGTGCTAGTGGTACTGGGACAGGGGTGAATGGCTACACCTTC.

V and J are TRBV15 and TRBJ2-1, with 7 bases that match TRBD1. CDR3 size: 14 residues. Losses at the gene ends were 2 bases for V and 12 bases for J; bases not matched to a gene: 10. Germline V lookup: CDR1 LNHNV, CDR2 YYDKDF (reference sequence). The CDR3 reads CATSRIDPGTAQFF. CDR3 sequence (DNA): TGTGCCACCAGCAGAATTGACCCCGGGACAGCGCAGTTCTTC. The full variable domain, in which reference TRBV15 and TRBJ2-1 provide the parts outside the CDR3, is DAMVIQNPRYQVTQFGKPVTLSCSQTLNHNVMYWYQQKSSQAPKLLFHYYDKDFNNEADTPDNFQSRRPNTSFCFLDIRSPGLGDTAMYLCATSRIDPGTAQFFGPGTRLTVL.

V is TRBV18 and J is TRBJ1-4, with 7 nucleotides matching TRBD1. V dropped 5 bases and J dropped 4; count of bases not matched to a gene: 4. CDR1 is KGHSH, CDR2 LQKENI, per germline. CDR3 size: 14 residues. CDR3 residues: CASSATGVNEKLFF. Here the CDR3 DNA reads TGTGCCAGCTCAGCAACAGGGGTTAATGAAAAACTGTTTTTT.

V usage is TRBV27 and J usage is TRBJ2-3; TRBD1 agrees at 8 bases. V dropped 3 bases and J dropped 4; count of bases not matched to a gene: 3. Germline assignment: CDR1 MNHEY and CDR2 SMNVEV (reference sequence). This CDR3 contains 14 residues. The CDR3 DNA sequence: TGTGCCAGCAGTTTCGGGACAGGCTCAGATACGCAGTATTTT. Translation: CASSFGTGSDTQYF.

This rearrangement joins TRBV28 to TRBJ2-7; no definite D call. Trimming took off 2 bases at V and 4 bases at J, with 6 bases between the two ends. The CDR3 sequence is 12 residues long. CDR1 is MDHEN and CDR2 is SYDVKM in the germline V gene. DNA of the CDR3: TGTGCCAGCAGTTTAGAGTCATACGAGCAGTACTTC. Encoded protein: CASSLESYEQYF. Full variable domain (missing parts from reference TRBV28 and TRBJ2-7): DVKVTQSSRYLVKRTGEKVFLECVQDMDHENMFWYRQDPGLGLRLIYFSYDVKMKEKGDIPEGYSVSREKKERFSLILESASTNQTSMYLCASSLESYEQYFGPGTRLTVT.

This clone was seen a few times. CDR3 in DNA: TGTGCCAGCAGCCGTCAGGACTCTGAAGCTTTCTTT. Translated: CASSRQDSEAFF. V usage is TRBV6-6 and J usage is TRBJ1-1; unclear D gene. Germline V gene sequence: CDR1 MNHNY, CDR2 SVGAGI (reference sequence). The CDR3 has 12 amino acids. V was cut by 6 bases and J by 6 bases, with 11 bases left in between.

V and J are TRBV5-6 and TRBJ2-3; 11 bases are shared with TRBD1. The CDR3 is made up of 19 amino acids. Losses at the gene ends were 2 bases for V and 7 bases for J; bases not matched to a gene: 18. The germline V gene encodes CDR1 SGHDT and CDR2 YYEEEE. The CDR3 nucleotides read TGTGCCAGCAGCTTCCCGGGACAGGGGGACATCCATGGTTTAAATACGCAGTATTTT. Its translation: CASSFPGQGDIHGLNTQYF.

The rearrangement uses TRBV29-1 and TRBJ2-3; D is perhaps TRBD1 (5 bases). The CDR3 extends over 13 amino acids. The V and J ends lost 8 bases and 5 bases respectively, with 17 bases between them. Germline CDR1 reads SQVTM; CDR2 reads ANQGSEA. DNA of the CDR3: TGCAGCCTCCTTTGGGGTACAGGAGATACGCAGTATTTT. Protein: CSLLWGTGDTQYF.

The genes are TRBV28 and TRBJ2-7; D gene unclear. V dropped 6 bases and J dropped 6 bases, with 12 bases sitting between them. Looked up from germline, CDR1 is MDHEN and CDR2 is SYDVKM. This CDR3 is 12 amino acids long. CDR3 coding DNA: TGTGCCAGCAGCTTGACTCTGGGCGAGCAGTACTTC. Residues: CASSLTLGEQYF.

CDR3 nucleotide sequence: TGTGCCAGCAGCCAAGATATAGGGACTAGTCTGACGCAGTATTTT. It specifies CASSQDIGTSLTQYF. The rearrangement uses TRBV14 and TRBJ2-3, with 8 bases matching TRBD2. J was trimmed by 9 bases and V by 0 bases; bases with no gene match: 8. The CDR3 runs to 15 residues. Germline-derived CDR1 and CDR2 are SGHDN and FVKESK.

This chain joins TRBV9 and TRBJ2-2, with 8 bases matching TRBD2. The V gene end was trimmed by 4 bases and the J gene end by 1 base; junction bases not matched to a gene: 6. Germline V gene lookup returns CDR1 SGDLS and CDR2 YYNGEE. There are 16 residues in the CDR3. CDR3 DNA sequence: TGTGCCAGCAGCCCCAGCGGGGGTCTGAACACCGGGGAGCTGTTTTTT. Protein product: CASSPSGGLNTGELFF.

Here the CDR3 reads CASSVAGLNTGELFF. CDR3 DNA sequence: TGTGCCAGCAGCGTGGCGGGGCTAAACACCGGGGAGCTGTTTTTT. The chain employs TRBV9 and TRBJ2-2; TRBD2 is a possible D gene (6 bases). The CDR3 extends over 15 amino acids. Germline V gene lookup returns CDR1 SGDLS and CDR2 YYNGEE. V lost 2 bases to trimming and J lost 2 bases, with 10 bases between them.